One and the same sample provided the 9 T cell receptor beta chains below, sequenced in a study of identical twins. TCRdb redid the calling of the 5' RACE reads with MiXCR, one entry per CDR3 protein. Counted here are approximately 690,000 distinct CDR3 sequences, 6.1% occurring once; the ten biggest clones make up roughly 1.8%. The sequenced sample consisted of naive T cells sorted from blood. Receptors were obtained from a young man in good health.

This chain links TRBV27 with TRBJ2-1; possible D gene TRBD2, 6 bases. This CDR3 is built from 16 residues. Trimming left V 5 bases short and J 5 bases short, with 19 bases between. Germline CDR1 reads MNHEY; CDR2 reads SMNVEV (reference sequence). The CDR3 is CASSLELARWDNEQFF. In DNA, the CDR3 is TGTGCCAGCAGTCTAGAACTAGCCCGGTGGGACAATGAGCAGTTCTTC.

This clonotype showed up many times. CDR3 sequence reads: CSVEGRASYNEQFF. The CDR3 DNA sequence: TGCAGCGTTGAGGGGCGCGCCTCCTACAATGAGCAGTTCTTC. The V call is TRBV29-1, the J call TRBJ2-1; weak D call: TRBD1 (5 bases). The CDR3 consists of 14 residues. Germline V gene lookup returns CDR1 SQVTM and CDR2 ANQGSEA. Trimming left V 3 bases short and J 0 bases short, with 9 bases between.

This clonotype was counted at least ten times. V and J are TRBV24-1 and TRBJ2-1, with 13 bases matching TRBD2. The CDR3 is made up of 16 amino acids. The V segment lost 4 bases and the J segment 8 bases; nucleotides outside the gene matches: 7. CDR1 and CDR2 from the germline V gene are KGHDR and SFDVKD. CDR3 amino acids: CATSDLTSGRAHEQFF. DNA of the CDR3: TGTGCCACCAGTGACCTAACTAGCGGGAGGGCCCATGAGCAGTTCTTC.

This clonotype was seen ten or more times. The chain combines TRBV14 with TRBJ2-7; D gene uncertain. From germline, CDR1 is SGHDN and CDR2 FVKESK. V lost 4 bases and J lost 0, with 7 bases in between. The CDR3 is made up of 13 amino acids. Written as DNA, the CDR3 is TGTGCCAGCAGCCCGACAAACTCCTACGAGCAGTACTTC. Protein sequence: CASSPTNSYEQYF.

This clonotype was seen many times. V gene TRBV5-1 combines with J gene TRBJ1-2, with TRBD1 identical over 7 bases. This CDR3 contains 15 residues. Germline loops: CDR1 SGHRS, CDR2 YFSETQ. Losses at the gene ends were 0 bases for V and 5 bases for J; bases not matched to a gene: 7. The CDR3 nucleotides are TGCGCCAGCAGCTTGGGGGACAGCGACATTTATGGCTACACCTTC. Protein: CASSLGDSDIYGYTF.

This clonotype occurred a few times. The chain is built from TRBV7-3 and TRBJ2-1; D is uncertain. Germline V gene sequence: CDR1 SGHTA, CDR2 FQGTGA. V gave up 2 bases and J gave up 8 bases, with 22 bases separating them. The CDR3 extends over 17 amino acids. CDR3 region: CASSLDGIRGSRDEQFF. CDR3 in DNA: TGTGCCAGCAGCTTAGACGGCATCCGAGGTAGCCGGGATGAGCAGTTCTTC.

The chain is built from TRBV20-1 and TRBJ2-2; 10 bases line up with TRBD1. Germline V gene lookup returns CDR1 DFQATT and CDR2 SNEGSKA (reference sequence). The CDR3 is made up of 14 amino acids. V gave up 3 bases and J gave up 6 bases; unmatched junction bases: 4. The DNA for the CDR3 is TGCAGTGCTAGTACGGGACAGGGGCCCGGGGAGCTGTTTTTT. Translating it yields CSASTGQGPGELFF.

This clonotype was seen at least ten times. The V and J genes are TRBV5-1 and TRBJ2-7; D unclear. V lost 7 bases to trimming and J lost 1 base, with 12 bases between them. Looked up from germline, CDR1 is SGHRS and CDR2 is YFSETQ. CDR3 length: 13 residues. The DNA for the CDR3 is TGCGCCAGCGCCTGGGCAGTTTCCTACGAGCAGTACTTC. It encodes CASAWAVSYEQYF.

This chain connects TRBV19 to TRBJ1-1; 7 bases fit TRBD1. The CDR3 is 15 amino acids. Germline loops: CDR1 LNHDA, CDR2 SQIVND (reference sequence). The J segment lost 0 bases and the V segment lost 5 bases, leaving 6 bases of the junction unmatched. The CDR3 region has the DNA TGTGCCAGTAGTCAGACAGGGAACCTGAACACTGAAGCTTTCTTT. Amino acid sequence: CASSQTGNLNTEAFF.